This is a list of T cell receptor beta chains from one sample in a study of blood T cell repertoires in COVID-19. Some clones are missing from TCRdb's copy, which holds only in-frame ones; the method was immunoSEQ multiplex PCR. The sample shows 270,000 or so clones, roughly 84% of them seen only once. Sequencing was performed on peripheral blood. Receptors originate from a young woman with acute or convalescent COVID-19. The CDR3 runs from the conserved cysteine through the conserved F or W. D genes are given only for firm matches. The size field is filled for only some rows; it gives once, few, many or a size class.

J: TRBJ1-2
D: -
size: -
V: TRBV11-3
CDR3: CASPPGQHNYGYTF
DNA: TGTGCCAGCCCTCCCGGACAGCATAACTATGGCTACACCTTC

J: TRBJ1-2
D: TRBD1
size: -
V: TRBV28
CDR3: CASSPGDRNYGYTF
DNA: TGTGCCAGCAGTCCAGGGGACAGGAACTATGGCTACACCTTC

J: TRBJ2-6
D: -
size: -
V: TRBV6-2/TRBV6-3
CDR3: CASSYHRGYGANVLTF
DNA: TGTGCCAGCAGTTACCATAGGGGATATGGGGCCAACGTCCTGACTTTC

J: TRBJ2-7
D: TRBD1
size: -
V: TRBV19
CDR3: CASSMDSRDRGSYEQYF
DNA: TGTGCCAGTAGTATGGATTCCCGGGACAGGGGATCCTACGAGCAGTACTTC

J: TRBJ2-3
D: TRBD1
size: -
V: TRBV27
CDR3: CASWGTADSTDTQYF
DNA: TGTGCCAGCTGGGGGACAGCAGATAGCACAGATACGCAGTATTTT

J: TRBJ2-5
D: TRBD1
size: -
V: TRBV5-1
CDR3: CASNPGQPQETQYF
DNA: TGCGCCAGCAATCCGGGACAGCCCCAAGAGACCCAGTACTTC

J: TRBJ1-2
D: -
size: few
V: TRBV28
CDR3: CASSSRTELNYGYTF
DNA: TGTGCCAGCAGTTCCCGGACAGAACTGAACTATGGCTACACCTTC

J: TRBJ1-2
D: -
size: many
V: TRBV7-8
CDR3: CASSSETGSLYGYTF
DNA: TGTGCCAGCAGCTCCGAGACTGGTTCTCTCTATGGCTACACCTTC

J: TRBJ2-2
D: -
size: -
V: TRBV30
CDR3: CAWSVVGVTGELFF
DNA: TGTGCCTGGAGTGTAGTAGGGGTCACCGGGGAGCTGTTTTTT

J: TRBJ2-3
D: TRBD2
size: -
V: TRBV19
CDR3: CASSYRPAGDPRGQYF
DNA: TGTGCCAGTAGCTACCGCCCAGCGGGAGACCCGAGAGGGCAGTATTTT

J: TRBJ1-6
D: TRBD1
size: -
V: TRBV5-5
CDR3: CASSRQGANYNSPLHF
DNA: TGTGCCAGCAGCAGACAGGGGGCAAACTATAATTCACCCCTCCACTTT